Shown below are 17 T cell receptor beta chains from a single sample sequenced in a study of cytomegalovirus exposure and HLA in healthy donors. The PCR employed 60 Vbeta primers together with 13 Jbeta primers. Sequenced by immunoSEQ multiplex PCR; TCRdb stores in-frame clones only, minus some. The sample has some 76,000 clones. The sequenced sample consisted of PBMCs. The receptors were gathered from a man aged 35 to 55 in good health and CMV-seronegative.

The chain joins TRBV7-9 to TRBJ1-2; maybe TRBD1 (5 bases). The CDR3 spans 15 residues. The V gene's germline CDR1 is SEHNR and CDR2 FQNEAQ (reference sequence). Trimming took 5 bases from V and 6 from J, leaving 19 bases between them. CDR3 sequence (DNA): TGTGCCAGCAGCATCATGACGGGGGGGGACCATGGCTACACCTTC. This translates into CASSIMTGGDHGYTF. Supplemented by reference TRBV7-9 and TRBJ1-2, the full variable domain reads DTGVSQNPRHKITKRGQNVTFRCDPISEHNRLYWYRQTLGQGPEFLTYFQNEAQLEKSRLLSDRFSAERPKGSFSTLEIQRTEQGDSAMYLCASSIMTGGDHGYTFGSGTRLTVV.

The chain couples TRBV6-6 to TRBJ1-2, with TRBD1 as a possible D gene (6 bases). CDR3 length equals 14 residues. V lost 3 bases and J lost 2, with 10 bases in between. CDR1 and CDR2 (germline): MNHNY, SVGAGI (reference sequence). The CDR3 here is CASSYGQGNYGYTF. The CDR3 nucleotides are TGTGCCAGCAGTTATGGGCAGGGGAACTATGGCTACACCTTC.

The V gene is TRBV10-3, the J gene TRBJ2-7; D is perhaps TRBD2 (8 bases). Trimming pared 10 bases from V and 1 base from J, leaving 17 bases between. The CDR3 runs 14 residues. Germline V gene data show CDR1 as ENHRY and CDR2 as SYGVKD. DNA for the CDR3: TGTGCCACAGGGGGGCGGGAGGAATCCTACGAGCAGTACTTC. As protein: CATGGREESYEQYF.

J is TRBJ2-7 and V is TRBV29-1; 7 bases align to TRBD1. V shed 6 bases, J shed 1 base, and the junction held 6 bases outside the gene matches. The CDR3 extends over 13 amino acids. Germline CDR1 is SQVTM and CDR2 is ANQGSEA. Here the CDR3 DNA reads TGCAGCGTCGACAGGGAGAATTCCTACGAGCAGTACTTC. Its translation: CSVDRENSYEQYF.

The rearrangement uses TRBV14 and TRBJ2-1; 13 positions match TRBD2. Trimming cost V 4 bases and J 6 bases; bases outside gene matches: 6. Germline CDR1 and CDR2: SGHDN and FVKESK. The CDR3 spans 16 residues. CDR3 sequence reads: CASSLPGLAGINEQFF. Here the CDR3 DNA reads TGTGCCAGCAGCCTCCCGGGACTAGCGGGAATCAATGAGCAGTTCTTC.

The DNA of the CDR3 is TGTGCCAGCTCTCTCCCGTCCTACTTTGATGAGCAGTTCTTC. Translation gives CASSLPSYFDEQFF. The chain uses TRBV18 and TRBJ2-1; no reliable D call. Between the trimmed V and J ends, which lost 6 bases and 8 bases, there was a span of 17 bases. The V gene's germline CDR1 is KGHSH and CDR2 LQKENI. CDR3 length: 14 residues.

The V gene is TRBV7-2, the J gene TRBJ2-7, with 10 bases identical to TRBD2. The CDR3 length is 15 residues. J lost 4 bases, V lost 4 bases, and 7 bases had no gene match. CDR1 SGHTA and CDR2 FQGNSA come from the germline V gene. This CDR3 reads CASSYGAGGSYEQYF. CDR3 nucleotide sequence: TGTGCCAGCAGCTACGGAGCGGGGGGGTCTTACGAGCAGTACTTC.

As DNA, the CDR3 is TGTGCCAGCAGGGCCGGGGGGGATGGCACTGAAGCTTTCTTT. Protein sequence: CASRAGGDGTEAFF. The chain carries TRBV6-6 and TRBJ1-1; the D gene is possibly TRBD1 (5 bases). Germline V CDR1 and CDR2: MNHNY, SVGAGI (reference sequence). This CDR3 has 14 residues. V was cut by 6 bases and J by 4 bases, with 15 bases left in between.

The chain combines TRBV30 with TRBJ1-1, with TRBD1 matching over 8 bases. V lost 8 bases, J lost 1 base, and 9 bases stayed unmatched. Germline V gene lookup returns CDR1 GTSNPN and CDR2 SVGIG (reference sequence). The CDR3 covers 14 residues. The DNA of the CDR3 is TGTGCCCTAAGACGGGACAGGAAGAACACTGAAGCTTTCTTT. The encoded protein is CALRRDRKNTEAFF. The whole variable domain, remainder taken from reference TRBV30 and TRBJ1-1, is SQTIHQWPATLVQPVGSPLSLECTVEGTSNPNLYWYRQAAGRGLQLLFYSVGIGQISSEVPQNLSASRPQDRQFILSSKKLLLSDSGFYLCALRRDRKNTEAFFGQGTRLTVV.

The chain couples TRBV30 to TRBJ1-6; 8 bases are shared with TRBD1. The CDR3 runs 16 residues. The germline V gene encodes CDR1 GTSNPN and CDR2 SVGIG (reference sequence). V lost 5 bases, J lost 7 bases, and 13 bases stayed unmatched. CDR3: CAWELIWDRSNSPLHF. The CDR3 DNA sequence: TGTGCCTGGGAATTGATCTGGGACAGGAGCAATTCACCCCTCCACTTT.

The chain has TRBV28 and TRBJ1-5; 9 bases are shared with TRBD1. Trimming took 3 bases from V and 9 from J; bases not matched to a gene: 6. CDR3 size: 14 residues. CDR1 and CDR2 from the germline V gene are MDHEN and SYDVKM. CDR3: CASSFGQGRAPQHF. CDR3 DNA sequence: TGTGCCAGCAGTTTCGGACAGGGGAGAGCGCCCCAGCATTTT.

The V gene is TRBV2, the J gene TRBJ1-2; 9 bases match TRBD1. Per germline, CDR1 SNHLY and CDR2 FYNNEI. The CDR3 is 12 amino acids. J gave up 7 bases and V 8 bases, and 5 bases lay outside the gene matches. As DNA, the CDR3 is TGTGCCAGCGTCGCGACAGGGGGTGGCTACACCTTC. It specifies CASVATGGGYTF.

The gene calls are TRBV7-2 and TRBJ1-3; no definite D call. The V end lost 4 bases, the J end lost 0 bases, and 7 bases lay between the germline ends. The CDR3 has 14 residues. Germline assignment: CDR1 SGHTA and CDR2 FQGNSA. The CDR3 spells CASSSYLSGNTIYF. For the CDR3, the DNA is TGTGCCAGCAGCTCCTACCTCTCTGGAAACACCATATATTTT.

The V and J genes are TRBV6-1 and TRBJ1-1; 8 positions agree with TRBD1. J lost 2 bases, V lost 6 bases, and 5 bases had no gene match. The CDR3 is 14 residues long. Germline-derived CDR1 and CDR2 are MNHNS and SASEGT. Written as DNA, the CDR3 is TGTGCCAGCAGGGGGACAGGATTTAACACTGAAGCTTTCTTT. Translating it yields CASRGTGFNTEAFF.

J is TRBJ2-2 and V is TRBV7-2; D is perhaps TRBD2 (5 bases). The V end lost 4 bases, the J end lost 1 base, and 13 bases lay between the germline ends. Per germline, CDR1 SGHTA and CDR2 FQGNSA. This CDR3 spans 16 amino acids. CDR3 sequence reads: CASSSNRGKNTGELFF. The CDR3 DNA sequence: TGTGCCAGCAGCTCGAATCGAGGGAAGAACACCGGGGAGCTGTTTTTT.

The chain couples TRBV21-1 to TRBJ2-1; the table's D call TRBD1 went unverified against the DNA. TRBV21-1 corresponds to a pseudogene. This CDR3 has 16 residues. CDR3 amino acids: CASSKPGHDSYNEQFF. CDR3 nucleotide sequence: TGTGCCAGCAGCAAACCGGGACATGACTCCTACAATGAGCAGTTCTTC.

The rearrangement links TRBV29-1 to TRBJ1-1; tentatively, D is TRBD1 (6 bases). This CDR3 has 11 residues. V was trimmed by 8 bases and J by 2 bases, leaving 9 bases between them. Looked up from germline, CDR1 is SQVTM and CDR2 is ANQGSEA. The CDR3 DNA sequence: TGCAGCCTCAGGGGCAACACTGAAGCTTTCTTT. This codes for CSLRGNTEAFF.